The clone carrying this T cell receptor beta chain was seen a handful of times. What it binds is unknown. The entry originates in a study of beta chain features in type 1 diabetes. Study-wide points: Among patients, naive, central memory and Treg TCRB repertoires appeared more similar than among healthy donors. Whether TCRB rearrangement is influenced by HLA type went unresolved here. When Type 1 diabetes patients were examined, their TCRB CDR3s proved moderately but significantly shorter in all four CD4+ subsets.

The whole isolated RNA underwent reverse transcription, so sequencing captured expressed TCRB transcripts. Assay used: immunoSEQ multiplex PCR; TCRdb lists only in-frame clones, some missing. The sample includes about 650,000 clones, around 11% seen only once; the top ten take around 0.12%. The CDR3 loop spans 14 amino acids. Germline V gene sequence: CDR1 MNHEY, CDR2 SVGAGI. V shed 9 bases, J shed 2 bases, and the junction held 5 bases outside the gene matches. The specimen sequenced was naive CD4+ T cells from blood. This rearrangement joins TRBV6-5 to TRBJ2-2; 8 nucleotides match TRBD1. This clonotype was obtained from a man aged 30 to 39 with type 1 diabetes. The CDR3 nucleotides are TGTGCCAGAGACAGGGGTCTAAACACCGGGGAGCTGTTTTTT. Protein: CARDRGLNTGELFF.